Presented here are 24 T cell receptor beta chains from one specimen sequenced in a study of CD8 T cell repertoires and HIV-1 epitope variants. These receptors are not linked to any known antigen. Sequenced by immunoSEQ multiplex PCR; TCRdb stores in-frame clones only, minus some. The sample records 6,000 to 8,000 clones, 55% to 80% being singletons. The source material was cultured CD8+ T cells derived from PBMCs. The receptors were gathered from a male donor with HIV.

The chain combines TRBV23-1 with TRBJ1-5; D perhaps matches TRBD1 (5 bases). TRBV23-1 is an open reading frame whose function is uncertain. V was shortened by 3 bases and J by 0 bases, with 12 bases between the two germline ends. The CDR3 spans 16 residues. The CDR3 coding sequence is TGCGCCAGCAGTCACAACAGGTCTTATAGCAATCAGCCCCAGCATTTT. The encoded protein is CASSHNRSYSNQPQHF.

This clone has just a few counts. The rearrangement links TRBV28 to TRBJ2-7; no firm D call. Germline V gene data show CDR1 as MDHEN and CDR2 as SYDVKM. Trimming cost V 4 bases and J 3 bases, with 4 bases left between them. The CDR3 has 11 amino acids. The chain's CDR3 is CASSSNYEQYF. In nucleotides, the CDR3 is TGTGCCAGCAGTTCCAACTACGAGCAGTACTTC.

In this sample, this clone turned up a few times. The V call is TRBV5-4, the J call TRBJ1-1, with 9 bases fitting TRBD1. Germline CDR1 and CDR2: SGHNT and YYREEE (reference sequence). V trimming: 4 bases; J trimming: 1 base; junction bases outside the gene matches: 2. CDR3 length: 14 amino acids. CDR3 sequence (DNA): TGTGCCAGCAGCAGGGGACAGGGGAACACTGAAGCTTTCTTT. This gives the protein CASSRGQGNTEAFF.

The rearrangement joins TRBV5-1 to TRBJ2-1; unclear D gene. The CDR3 loop spans 15 amino acids. In germline, CDR1 is SGHRS, CDR2 YFSETQ. Between the trimmed V and J ends, which lost 6 bases and 0 bases, there was a span of 13 bases. The CDR3 DNA follows: TGCGCCAGCACCCACCATGAGAGCTCCTACAATGAGCAGTTCTTC. This encodes CASTHHESSYNEQFF.

V is TRBV7-9 and J is TRBJ2-3, with 8 bases lining up with TRBD2. The V segment lost 5 bases and the J segment 2 bases; nucleotides outside the gene matches: 9. The germline CDR1 and CDR2 sequences are SEHNR and FQNEAQ (reference sequence). The CDR3 covers 16 residues. CDR3 loop: CASSLGGSGITDTQYF. CDR3 in DNA: TGTGCCAGCAGCCTAGGGGGTAGCGGGATCACAGATACGCAGTATTTT. The full variable domain, with the rest looked up from reference TRBV7-9 and TRBJ2-3, is DTGVSQNPRHKITKRGQNVTFRCDPISEHNRLYWYRQTLGQGPEFLTYFQNEAQLEKSRLLSDRFSAERPKGSFSTLEIQRTEQGDSAMYLCASSLGGSGITDTQYFGPGTRLTVL.

The chain employs TRBV15 and TRBJ1-5, with a tentative D call TRBD1 (5 bases). The CDR3 has 15 amino acids. V lost 1 base and J lost 3, with 10 bases in between. The germline CDR1 and CDR2 sequences are LNHNV and YYDKDF (reference sequence). As DNA, the CDR3 is TGTGCCACCAGCAGAGTGACGACAGACAATCAGCCCCAGCATTTT. This gives the protein CATSRVTTDNQPQHF.

This clone was recorded once. The rearrangement joins TRBV19 to TRBJ1-4, with D possibly being TRBD1 (5 bases). Trimming removed 5 bases from V and 5 bases from J, with 12 bases in between. This CDR3 comprises 14 residues. CDR1 LNHDA and CDR2 SQIVND come from the germline V gene (reference sequence). CDR3 sequence reads: CASSSRDFNEKLFF. For the CDR3, the DNA is TGTGCCAGTAGTTCCCGGGACTTCAATGAAAAACTGTTTTTT.

The table lists this clone with a few counts. This chain links TRBV15 with TRBJ2-3; either TRBD1 or TRBD2 may fit D (5 bases each). V was trimmed by 0 bases and J by 2 bases, leaving 12 bases between them. Germline CDR1 LNHNV, CDR2 YYDKDF (reference sequence). CDR3 length equals 16 residues. This CDR3 reads CATSRDRLGVTDTQYF. CDR3 coding DNA: TGTGCCACCAGCAGAGATCGTCTGGGGGTCACAGATACGCAGTATTTT.

This chain joins TRBV19 and TRBJ2-2; D call uncertain. Germline values: CDR1 LNHDA, CDR2 SQIVND (reference sequence). Between the trimmed V and J ends, which lost 6 bases and 6 bases, there was a span of 17 bases. This CDR3 contains 15 residues. The CDR3 spells CASRAESLWAGELFF. The CDR3 coding sequence is TGTGCCAGTAGGGCGGAAAGCCTGTGGGCCGGGGAGCTGTTTTTT.

The genes are TRBV5-4 and TRBJ2-1; 11 bases are shared with TRBD2. Germline values: CDR1 SGHNT, CDR2 YYREEE (reference sequence). CDR3 size: 16 residues. Trimming cost V 0 bases and J 9 bases; bases outside gene matches: 8. CDR3 nucleotides: TGTGCCAGCAGCTTGGGCGGTAGCGGGGGGGCCGGTGAGCAGTTCTTC. It yields the protein CASSLGGSGGAGEQFF.

This chain joins TRBV28 and TRBJ2-7, with D maybe TRBD2 (5 bases). The germline gives CDR1 MDHEN, CDR2 SYDVKM. V lost 8 bases to trimming and J lost 0 bases, with 14 bases between them. CDR3 length: 14 residues. The CDR3 reads CASLPAGTSYEQYF. The CDR3, as DNA: TGTGCCAGCCTTCCGGCGGGCACCTCCTACGAGCAGTACTTC.

The CDR3 coding sequence is TGTGCCAGCACCCGCCCCTTGGGGGCTATCCACGAGCAGTACTTC. This sequence encodes CASTRPLGAIHEQYF. This sequence joins TRBV28 and TRBJ2-7; TRBD1 might be the D (6 bases). The V end lost 7 bases, the J end lost 5 bases, and 21 bases lay between the germline ends. This CDR3 contains 15 residues. Per the germline V gene, CDR1 is MDHEN and CDR2 is SYDVKM.

This chain links TRBV19 with TRBJ1-1; D is unresolved. Per germline, CDR1 LNHDA and CDR2 SQIVND (reference sequence). CDR3 size: 13 residues. Trimming removed 8 bases at V and 4 bases at J, with 14 bases between. The CDR3 spells CASASGGITEAFF. In DNA form, the CDR3 reads TGTGCCAGTGCGTCGGGAGGGATCACTGAAGCTTTCTTT. Full variable domain (outside the CDR3, taken from reference TRBV19 and TRBJ1-1): DGGITQSPKYLFRKEGQNVTLSCEQNLNHDAMYWYRQDPGQGLRLIYYSQIVNDFQKGDIAEGYSVSREKKESFPLTVTSAQKNPTAFYLCASASGGITEAFFGQGTRLTVV.

The chain employs TRBV7-8 and TRBJ1-6; tentatively, D is TRBD1 (5 bases). Trimming removed 5 bases at V and 8 bases at J, with 10 bases between. This CDR3 comprises 13 residues. CDR1 is SGHVS, CDR2 FQNEAQ, per germline. CDR3 loop: CASSPSRDSPLHF. Here the CDR3 DNA reads TGTGCCAGCAGCCCCTCCAGGGATTCACCCCTCCACTTT.

This rearrangement joins TRBV4-1 to TRBJ1-5; tentative D call: TRBD1 (5 bases). Trimming took 4 bases from V and 1 from J, leaving 11 bases between them. CDR1 MGHRA and CDR2 YSYEKL come from the germline V gene. The CDR3 sequence is 15 residues long. The DNA of the CDR3 is TGCGCCAGCAGCCCAGATGGGGGAAGCAATCAGCCCCAGCATTTT. Translating gives CASSPDGGSNQPQHF.

The chain combines TRBV6-5 with TRBJ2-7, with 7 bases identical to TRBD1. The CDR3 runs 15 residues. CDR1 MNHEY and CDR2 SVGAGI come from the germline V gene. After removal of 2 bases from V and 1 base from J, the junction contained 5 bases not matched to a gene. In DNA, the CDR3 is TGTGCCAGCAGTTACCTCGGGACAGCGTCCTACGAGCAGTACTTC. Its protein product is CASSYLGTASYEQYF.

The rearrangement uses TRBV11-1 and TRBJ2-1, with D possibly being TRBD2 (6 bases). Germline CDR1 is SGHAT and CDR2 is FQDESV (reference sequence). Trimming left V 3 bases short and J 9 bases short, with 15 bases between. The CDR3 is 14 amino acids. CDR3 protein: CASSFGQMGGEQFF. Written as DNA, the CDR3 is TGTGCCAGCAGCTTTGGGCAGATGGGGGGTGAGCAGTTCTTC.

The rearrangement uses TRBV27 and TRBJ2-7; D unclear. CDR1 and CDR2 (germline): MNHEY, SMNVEV (reference sequence). V lost 2 bases, J lost 6 bases, and 14 bases lay in between. The CDR3 loop spans 14 amino acids. Here the CDR3 reads CASSLTPGLSEQYF. The CDR3 region has the DNA TGTGCCAGCAGTTTAACCCCCGGGCTCAGCGAGCAGTACTTC.

This clone is a singleton in its sample. The chain links TRBV27 to TRBJ2-5, with D maybe TRBD1 (6 bases). The germline V gene has CDR1 MNHEY and CDR2 SMNVEV (reference sequence). There are 13 residues in the CDR3. Between the trimmed V and J ends, which lost 5 bases and 4 bases, there was a span of 11 bases. CDR3 DNA: TGTGCCAGCAGTGGCGGACAGAGAGAGACCCAGTACTTC. The encoded protein is CASSGGQRETQYF.

This sequence joins TRBV6-1 and TRBJ2-1, with TRBD2 matching 8 bases. The germline gives CDR1 MNHNS, CDR2 SASEGT. The CDR3 length is 16 residues. With 2 bases clipped from V and 6 bases from J, the junction kept 9 bases outside the gene matches. CDR3 region: CASSERGGPLGNEQFF. The DNA of the CDR3 is TGTGCCAGCAGTGAACGGGGGGGGCCACTGGGCAATGAGCAGTTCTTC.

The chain joins TRBV5-4 to TRBJ2-7; a weak D match, TRBD1 (5 bases). This CDR3 is built from 12 residues. The germline V and J ends were trimmed by 1 base and 4 bases, with 6 bases remaining between them. CDR1 and CDR2 (germline): SGHNT, YYREEE (reference sequence). CDR3 sequence reads: CASSLRGYEQYF. DNA for the CDR3: TGTGCCAGCAGCTTGAGGGGATACGAGCAGTACTTC.

In DNA form, the CDR3 reads TGCGCCAGCAGCCCAGGGTGGATGCGGGACACTGAAGCTTTCTTT. Encoded protein: CASSPGWMRDTEAFF. This chain uses TRBV4-3 with TRBJ1-1; a possible D gene is TRBD1 (5 bases). This CDR3 is built from 15 residues. Germline CDR1 is LGHNA and CDR2 is YSLEER. Trimming took 4 bases from V and 3 from J, leaving 15 bases between them.

The rearrangement links TRBV29-1 to TRBJ2-1; a weak D match, TRBD2 (6 bases). Trimming stripped 7 bases from V and 8 bases from J, with 15 bases between. The V gene's germline CDR1 is SQVTM and CDR2 ANQGSEA. This CDR3 comprises 12 residues. The CDR3 nucleotides read TGCAGCGCAGTGGGGGGAGGAGATGAGCAGTTCTTC. This sequence encodes CSAVGGGDEQFF.

This clone is deemed medium-sized. The genes are TRBV6-5 and TRBJ1-1; D ambiguous. V lost 1 base and J 0 bases, leaving 6 bases between the germline ends. The CDR3 is 14 amino acids. The germline V gene encodes CDR1 MNHEY and CDR2 SVGAGI. The CDR3 DNA sequence: TGTGCCAGCAGTTACTTGGATATGAACACTGAAGCTTTCTTT. Translating it yields CASSYLDMNTEAFF.